Described below is a single T cell receptor (beta chain) sequence and its context. No antigen is known for it. This record comes from a study of STAT5B mutations in CD4+ large granular lymphocyte leukemia. The study, taken as a whole, reports: 8/27 top patient clones versus 2/35 control clones were TRBV06-family. 25% of private leukemic clonotypes occurred rarely in other patients' non-leukemic repertoires.

With 1 base clipped from V and 5 bases from J, the junction kept 19 bases outside the gene matches. Per the germline V gene, CDR1 is KGHSH and CDR2 is LQKENI. The CDR3 spans 20 residues. This was a survey-level run. Methods used by the authors: Productive clonotypes were detectable down to 2.59 x 10-5 frequency. Method: immunoSEQ multiplex PCR; TCRdb's copy keeps in-frame clones and lacks some. D and trimming were read from the DNA, whereas the V and J calls and clone size are those reported in that table. Of roughly 48,000 clones in the sample, 70% are singletons; the top ten hold about 1.5%. The TCR originated in a human donor in good health. The chain is built from TRBV18 and TRBJ1-1; 10 nucleotides match TRBD1. Sequencing was carried out using CD4+ T cells from blood buffy coats. DNA of the CDR3: TGTGCCAGCTCACCACAGTCGTTGGGGACAGGGGCGTCCTTATGGACTGAAGCTTTCTTT. This encodes CASSPQSLGTGASLWTEAFF.